Shown below are 4 T cell receptor beta chains from a single sample sequenced in a study of cytomegalovirus exposure and HLA in healthy donors. The primer mix had 60 Vbeta and 13 Jbeta primers. TCRdb's table, derived via immunoSEQ multiplex PCR, lists solely in-frame clones and lacks some. This sample has over 90,000 clones, with 60% to 85% found just once. Sequenced sample: PBMCs. These receptors all stem from a man aged 50-59 years in good health and CMV-seropositive.

This chain joins TRBV7-6 and TRBJ2-5; TRBD1 matches 10 bases. V was clipped by 4 bases and J by 7 bases; unmatched bases: 9. The germline V gene encodes CDR1 SGHVS and CDR2 FNYEAQ. The CDR3 is 15 residues long. CDR3 sequence: CASSSDRGLDTTQYF. CDR3 nucleotides: TGTGCCAGCAGCTCTGACAGGGGGCTGGATACGACCCAGTACTTC.

The rearrangement uses TRBV30 and TRBJ2-5, with TRBD1 matching over 7 bases. V gave up 4 bases and J gave up 5 bases; unmatched junction bases: 10. The germline gives CDR1 GTSNPN, CDR2 SVGIG (reference sequence). The length of the CDR3 is 14 residues. In nucleotides, the CDR3 is TGTGCCTGGACGAAACACCGAGGGGGCGAGACCCAGTACTTC. Its protein product is CAWTKHRGGETQYF.

The V and J genes are TRBV30 and TRBJ2-3; no firm D call. Trimming pared 2 bases from V and 2 bases from J, leaving 8 bases between. Germline V lookup: CDR1 GTSNPN, CDR2 SVGIG (reference sequence). The CDR3 extends over 13 amino acids. The CDR3 loop is CAWSRQATDTQYF. CDR3 DNA sequence: TGTGCCTGGAGTCGTCAGGCCACAGATACGCAGTATTTT.

The chain joins TRBV7-8 to TRBJ2-3, with D uncertain. The CDR3 sequence is 13 residues long. V lost 2 bases and J 1 base, leaving 4 bases between the germline ends. Germline CDR1 and CDR2: SGHVS and FQNEAQ. CDR3: CASSLTGTDTQYF. The CDR3 region has the DNA TGTGCCAGCAGCTTAACAGGCACAGATACGCAGTATTTT.